This note documents a single TCR beta chain sequence. Its antigen is not yet known. The junction differs from germline at one of its ends, possibly a read error. Without any cell sorting, total RNA and DNA were co-extracted from roughly 18-30 mg of bulk tissue using the AllPrep DNA/RNA mini kit. A few patients with histopathologically diagnosed primary liver carcinoma underwent surgical resection in China between November 2015 and 2016. Chronic HBV infection was present in the patients, and the patients were treatment-naive at sampling. Fresh tumor and adjacent tissue pieces were bisected; one half was stored in RNAlater at -80°C, the other sent for histology. The data originate from a study of tumor-infiltrating lymphocytes in primary liver carcinoma (dated by TCRdb to 2016 to 2017). A note on the overall study: Of the five patients (three men and two women, aged 30 to 69 years), four had hepatocellular carcinoma and one had combined HCC and intrahepatic cholangiocarcinoma. Repertoires from technical replicates were highly reproducible, with mean shared-clone rates approximately 0.88 and correlation coefficients above 0.95. For each liver tumor, the study sampled five regions along with adjacent normal tissue and blood, and applied TCRbeta repertoire sequencing, expression microarrays and whole-exome sequencing. Each sample produced roughly 3.65 to 7.5 million productive TCRbeta reads, and read depth showed no significant difference between tissue types. A total of 35 or so specimens from 5 patients underwent TCRbeta repertoire sequencing, comprising about 25 tumor regions, 5 adjacent noncancerous liver tissues and 5 peripheral blood samples. The five patients had tumors of stage T1-T3 N0M0, with maximum diameters ranging from about 4 to 11 cm. Summary of the overall study and its limitations: The top 250 clones made up a significantly larger repertoire fraction in tumors than in blood (p = 0.039). Consistent with antigen-driven expansion, pairs of tumor regions showed higher repertoire overlap (mean around 36%) than either tumor-adjacent pairs (around 17%) or tumor-blood pairs (approximately 15%). Only the TCR beta chain was sequenced, so true repertoire diversity is likely underestimated because unpaired alpha chains were not captured. The study included only four to six patients, and the authors note findings should be validated in a larger study. Since the samples were bulk and unsorted, there was no way to compare CD4+ and CD8+ T cell repertoires.

The CDR3 runs 13 residues from the cysteine to the phenylalanine. Here the CDR3 DNA is all that survives: 39 bases in frame from base 1. The germline V gene (reference sequence) sets CDR1 to WNHNN and CDR2 to SYGVQD. TCRbeta-specific cDNA was reverse-transcribed from approximately 0.5 ug total RNA using a constant-region primer and ProtoScript II reverse transcriptase. TCRbeta libraries were built with three nested multiplex PCR rounds, a slightly modified ARM-PCR procedure. Each of the first two PCR rounds ran for approximately 10 cycles and used multiplex TRBV1-TRBV30 forward primers together with a Cbeta reverse primer. A final 25-cycle PCR with Deep VentR polymerase added sample barcodes and Illumina adapters. Before sequencing, amplicons of 200-500 bp were purified from gel using a QIAquick gel extraction kit. The TCRbeta amplicons were sequenced with 250-bp paired-end reads on an Illumina HiSeq 2500. The authors' analysis ran thus. To recover full CDR3 sequences, reads were quality-trimmed using Trimmomatic v0.33 and paired reads were then merged using FLASH v1.2.11. MiGEC v1.2.1b assigned V, D and J germline segments to the rearranged TCRbeta sequences. VDJtools v1.0.0 computed clonotype statistics and Shannon-Wiener diversity indices. To cut down on sampling bias, every analysis after diversity analysis relied on just the 250 most abundant clonotypes from each sample. In-frame beta chains were kept once TCRdb had trimmed the public reads at Q25 with fastp and called clones with MiXCR. For every CDR3 protein sequence, its rows merge into one entry that carries the most common genes and DNA. The V and J calls were not made by the authors but by TCRdb's processing. Within this sample are fewer than 85,000 distinct CDR3 sequences, with about three quarters of them counted one time only. Of the sample, approximately 26% falls within the top ten clones.

The specimen sequenced was tumor-adjacent normal liver tissue. The sequence was obtained from a man aged 40-50 years with primary liver carcinoma and hepatitis B virus infection. Recombination linked TRBV10-1 to TRBJ2-1; no D gene call is confident. The nucleotide sequence is given as TGCGCCAGTAGTGAATTGAGGAACAGTGAGCAGTTCTTC. This yields the protein CASSELRNSEQFF.